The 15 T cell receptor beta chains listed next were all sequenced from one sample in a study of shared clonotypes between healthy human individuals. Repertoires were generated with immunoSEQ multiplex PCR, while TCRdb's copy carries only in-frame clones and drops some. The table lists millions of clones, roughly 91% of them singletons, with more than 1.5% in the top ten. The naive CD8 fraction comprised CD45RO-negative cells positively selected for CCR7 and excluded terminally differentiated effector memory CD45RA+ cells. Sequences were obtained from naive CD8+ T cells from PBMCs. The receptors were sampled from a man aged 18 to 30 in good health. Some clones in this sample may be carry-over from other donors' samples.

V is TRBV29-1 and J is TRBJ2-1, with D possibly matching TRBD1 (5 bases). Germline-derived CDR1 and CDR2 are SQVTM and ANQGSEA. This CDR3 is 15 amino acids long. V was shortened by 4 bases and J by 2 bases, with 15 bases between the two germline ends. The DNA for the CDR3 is TGCAGCGTTGTAGGGGTTGTGTTTACCTACAATGAGCAGTTCTTC. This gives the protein CSVVGVVFTYNEQFF.

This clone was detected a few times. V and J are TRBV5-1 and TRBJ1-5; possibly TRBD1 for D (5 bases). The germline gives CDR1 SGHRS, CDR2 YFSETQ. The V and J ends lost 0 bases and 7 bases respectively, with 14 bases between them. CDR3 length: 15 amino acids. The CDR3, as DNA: TGCGCCAGCAGCTTGGATAGGGGCAGGGACCAGCCCCAGCATTTT. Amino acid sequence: CASSLDRGRDQPQHF.

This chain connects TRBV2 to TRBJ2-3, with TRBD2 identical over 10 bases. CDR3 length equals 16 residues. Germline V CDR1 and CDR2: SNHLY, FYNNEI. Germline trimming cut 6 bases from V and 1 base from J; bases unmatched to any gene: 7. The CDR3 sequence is CASSLILAGGTDTQYF. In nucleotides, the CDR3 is TGTGCCAGCAGCCTGATCCTAGCGGGAGGCACAGATACGCAGTATTTT.

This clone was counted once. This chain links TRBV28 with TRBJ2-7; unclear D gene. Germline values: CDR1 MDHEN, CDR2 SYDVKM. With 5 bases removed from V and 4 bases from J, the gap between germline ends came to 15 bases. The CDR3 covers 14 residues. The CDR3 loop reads CASSSNRDTYEQYF. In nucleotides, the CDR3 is TGTGCCAGCAGTAGCAACCGCGACACATACGAGCAGTACTTC. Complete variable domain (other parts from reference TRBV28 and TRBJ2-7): DVKVTQSSRYLVKRTGEKVFLECVQDMDHENMFWYRQDPGLGLRLIYFSYDVKMKEKGDIPEGYSVSREKKERFSLILESASTNQTSMYLCASSSNRDTYEQYFGPGTRLTVT.

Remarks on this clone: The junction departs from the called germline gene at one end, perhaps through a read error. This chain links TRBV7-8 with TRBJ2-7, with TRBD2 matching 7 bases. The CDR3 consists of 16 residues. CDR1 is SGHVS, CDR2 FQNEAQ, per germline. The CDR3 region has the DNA TGTGCCAGCAGCATAGCGGGCAGGGTGGTCATCTACGAGCAGTACTTC. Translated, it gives CASSIAGRVVIYEQYF.

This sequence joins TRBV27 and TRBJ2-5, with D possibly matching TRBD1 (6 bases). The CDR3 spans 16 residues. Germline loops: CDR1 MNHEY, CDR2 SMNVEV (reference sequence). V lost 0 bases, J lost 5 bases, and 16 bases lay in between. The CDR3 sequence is CASSLSWAGARETQYF. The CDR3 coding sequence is TGTGCCAGCAGTTTATCTTGGGCAGGGGCGCGCGAGACCCAGTACTTC.

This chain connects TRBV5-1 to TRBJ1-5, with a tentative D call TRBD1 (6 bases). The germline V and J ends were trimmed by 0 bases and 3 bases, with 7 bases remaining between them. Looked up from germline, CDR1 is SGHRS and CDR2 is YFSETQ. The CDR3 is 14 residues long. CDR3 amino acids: CASSLGTDNQPQHF. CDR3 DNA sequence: TGCGCCAGCAGCTTGGGGACAGACAATCAGCCCCAGCATTTT.

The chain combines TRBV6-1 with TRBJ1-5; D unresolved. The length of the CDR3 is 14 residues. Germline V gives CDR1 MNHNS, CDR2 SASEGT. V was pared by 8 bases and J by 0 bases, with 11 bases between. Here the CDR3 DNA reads TGTGCCAGCGACGAGACTGCTAGCAATCAGCCCCAGCATTTT. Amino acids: CASDETASNQPQHF.

The CDR3, as DNA: TGTGCCAGCAGCCCCGGGACAGGTTTTTCCTACGAGCAGTACTTC. It yields the protein CASSPGTGFSYEQYF. This sequence joins TRBV7-7 and TRBJ2-7, with 8 bases fitting TRBD1. The germline CDR1 and CDR2 sequences are SSHAT and FNYEAQ (reference sequence). The CDR3 has 15 amino acids. Unmatched junction bases numbered 7, after V lost 5 bases and J lost 1 base.

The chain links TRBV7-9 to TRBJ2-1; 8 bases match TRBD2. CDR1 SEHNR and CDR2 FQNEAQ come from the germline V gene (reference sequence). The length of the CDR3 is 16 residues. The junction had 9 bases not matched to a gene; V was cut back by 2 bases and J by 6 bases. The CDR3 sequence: CASSLSSTGGPNEQFF. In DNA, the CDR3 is TGTGCCAGCAGCTTATCTTCTACGGGAGGGCCCAATGAGCAGTTCTTC.

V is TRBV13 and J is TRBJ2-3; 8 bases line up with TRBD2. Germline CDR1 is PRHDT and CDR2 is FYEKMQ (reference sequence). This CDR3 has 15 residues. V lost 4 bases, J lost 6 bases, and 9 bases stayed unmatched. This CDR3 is CASSSATGTRDTQYF. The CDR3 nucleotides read TGTGCCAGCAGCTCCGCCACCGGGACTAGGGATACGCAGTATTTT.

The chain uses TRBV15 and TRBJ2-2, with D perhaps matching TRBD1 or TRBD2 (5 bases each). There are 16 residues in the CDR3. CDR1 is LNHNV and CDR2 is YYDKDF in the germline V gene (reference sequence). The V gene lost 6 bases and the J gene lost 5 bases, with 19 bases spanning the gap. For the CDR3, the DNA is TGTGCCACCAGTTCGGTCCGGGACGGAGAAACCGGGGAGCTGTTTTTT. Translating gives CATSSVRDGETGELFF.

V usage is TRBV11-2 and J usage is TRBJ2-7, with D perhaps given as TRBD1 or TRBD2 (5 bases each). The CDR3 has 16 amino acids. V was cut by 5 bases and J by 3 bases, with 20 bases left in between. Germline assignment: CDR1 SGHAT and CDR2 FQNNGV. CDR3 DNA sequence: TGTGCCAGCAGCCTAATATCCGCCGGGACGTTCTACGAGCAGTACTTC. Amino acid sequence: CASSLISAGTFYEQYF.

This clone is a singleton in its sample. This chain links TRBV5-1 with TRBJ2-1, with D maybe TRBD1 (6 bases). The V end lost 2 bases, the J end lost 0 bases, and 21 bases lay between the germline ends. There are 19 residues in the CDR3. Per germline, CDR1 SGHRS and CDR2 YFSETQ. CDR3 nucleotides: TGCGCCAGCAGCTTATTCTCACCGGGACACCAAAGCTCCTACAATGAGCAGTTCTTC. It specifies CASSLFSPGHQSSYNEQFF.

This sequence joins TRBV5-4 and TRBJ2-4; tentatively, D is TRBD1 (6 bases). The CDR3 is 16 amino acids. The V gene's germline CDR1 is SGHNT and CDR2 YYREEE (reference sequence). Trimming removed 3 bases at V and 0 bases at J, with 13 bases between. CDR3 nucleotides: TGTGCCAGCAGCTACGAGGGGGTGCTAGCCAAAAACATTCAGTACTTC. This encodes CASSYEGVLAKNIQYF.